Listed below are T cell receptor beta chains from one sample, sequenced in a study of human T cells and chemical hapten exposure. TCRdb reanalysed the RACE reads using MiXCR and keeps one entry per CDR3 protein. The table has tens of thousands of distinct CDR3 sequences, approximately 12% seen once. The sample in question was whole blood, obtained in connection with sensitization to the hapten diphenylcyclopropenone (DPC). The source is a woman aged 55-75 years with alopecia areata. Some clones in this sample may be carry-over from other donors' samples. The CDR3 runs from the conserved cysteine through the conserved F or W. The order of the fields is D gene, V gene, clone size, J gene, CDR3 protein, CDR3 DNA. D genes are given only for firm matches. Part of the rows lack a size; the others show once, few, many or a class for expanded clones.

D: TRBD1
V: TRBV5-5
size: NA
J: TRBJ1-5
CDR3: CASSLQGAREQPQHF
DNA: TGTGCCAGCAGCTTGCAGGGGGCACGAGAGCAGCCCCAGCATTTT

D: NA
V: TRBV4-1
size: few
J: TRBJ1-3
CDR3: CASSQDPEGRYSGNTIYF
DNA: TGCGCCAGCAGCCAAGATCCCGAAGGACGGTACTCTGGAAACACCATATATTTT

D: NA
V: TRBV29-1
size: NA
J: TRBJ2-1
CDR3: CSVKGGAIYNEQFF
DNA: TGCAGCGTCAAGGGCGGGGCCATATACAATGAGCAGTTCTTC

D: NA
V: TRBV20-1
size: many
J: TRBJ2-1
CDR3: CSARDTLVGWGGYEQFF
DNA: TGCAGTGCTAGAGATACTCTGGTTGGTTGGGGGGGCTATGAGCAGTTCTTC

D: TRBD2
V: TRBV2
size: many
J: TRBJ2-3
CDR3: CASIGRIAGHTQYF
DNA: TGTGCCAGCATCGGAAGGATAGCGGGACATACGCAGTATTTT

D: TRBD1
V: TRBV5-1
size: many
J: TRBJ2-1
CDR3: CASSPGQGSEQFF
DNA: TGCGCCAGCAGCCCGGGACAGGGTTCGGAGCAGTTCTTC

D: TRBD1
V: TRBV12-3/TRBV12-4
size: many
J: TRBJ2-7
CDR3: CASSRQGQGHNEQYF
DNA: TGTGCCAGCAGTCGCCAGGGACAGGGGCATAACGAGCAGTACTTC

D: NA
V: TRBV5-4
size: many
J: TRBJ2-3
CDR3: CASSPEITDTQYF
DNA: TGTGCCAGCAGCCCTGAAATCACAGATACGCAGTATTTT

D: NA
V: TRBV11-2
size: many
J: TRBJ1-1
CDR3: CASSSGRRYRTEAFF
DNA: TGTGCCAGCAGCTCGGGCCGGAGGTACCGCACTGAAGCTTTCTTT

D: TRBD1
V: TRBV18
size: NA
J: TRBJ1-1
CDR3: CASSPRGLNTEAFF
DNA: TGTGCCAGCTCACCGAGGGGGCTAAACACTGAAGCTTTCTTT

D: NA
V: TRBV12-3/TRBV12-4
size: many
J: TRBJ2-1
CDR3: CASSLGWNEQFF
DNA: TGTGCCAGCAGTTTGGGTTGGAATGAGCAGTTCTTC

D: NA
V: TRBV21-1
size: few
J: TRBJ1-1
CDR3: CASSQGGSESQNTEAFF
DNA: TGTGCCAGCAGCCAAGGGGGCAGCGAGAGCCAGAACACTGAAGCTTTCTTT

D: TRBD2
V: TRBV2
size: NA
J: TRBJ2-1
CDR3: CASSELAAGGRYNEQFF
DNA: TGTGCCAGCAGTGAGTTGGCCGCGGGGGGTCGATACAATGAGCAGTTCTTC

D: TRBD1
V: TRBV10-1
size: NA
J: TRBJ2-1
CDR3: CASSLRGQSDEQFF
DNA: TGCGCCAGCAGTTTAAGGGGGCAAAGTGATGAGCAGTTCTTC

D: TRBD1
V: TRBV28
size: many
J: TRBJ1-2
CDR3: CASSPSDRGAYGYTF
DNA: TGTGCCAGCAGTCCCTCGGACAGGGGTGCATATGGCTACACCTTC

D: NA
V: TRBV3-1
size: NA
J: TRBJ1-6
CDR3: CASSQDSGSNSPLHF
DNA: TGTGCCAGCAGCCAGGACAGCGGATCGAATTCACCCCTCCACTTT

D: NA
V: TRBV5-1
size: few
J: TRBJ1-6
CDR3: CASSRGGGVDSPLHF
DNA: TGCGCCAGCAGCCGCGGCGGAGGGGTTGATTCACCCCTCCACTTT

D: NA
V: TRBV6-6
size: NA
J: TRBJ1-6
CDR3: CASSGGGTALHF
DNA: TGTGCCAGCAGTGGGGGGGGAACGGCCCTCCACTTT

D: TRBD1
V: TRBV7-9
size: many
J: TRBJ1-5
CDR3: CASSLGAGQANQPQHF
DNA: TGTGCCAGCAGCTTGGGGGCGGGACAGGCTAATCAGCCCCAGCATTTT

D: NA
V: TRBV5-6
size: NA
J: TRBJ1-4
CDR3: CASSPWTDEKLFF
DNA: TGTGCCAGCAGCCCGTGGACAGATGAAAAACTGTTTTTT

D: NA
V: TRBV7-2
size: many
J: TRBJ1-1
CDR3: CASSLVRGMNTEAFF
DNA: TGTGCCAGCAGCTTAGTGCGGGGCATGAACACTGAAGCTTTCTTT

D: NA
V: TRBV21-1
size: NA
J: TRBJ1-2
CDR3: CASSKEIHGYTF
DNA: TGTGCCAGCAGCAAAGAGATTCACGGCTACACCTTC

D: NA
V: TRBV6-1
size: NA
J: TRBJ1-1
CDR3: CASSELQGVGTEAFF
DNA: TGTGCCAGCAGTGAACTCCAGGGCGTTGGCACTGAAGCTTTCTTT

D: TRBD1
V: TRBV9
size: few
J: TRBJ2-1
CDR3: CASNPGQGYNEQFF
DNA: TGTGCCAGCAATCCGGGACAGGGGTACAATGAGCAGTTCTTC

D: NA
V: TRBV7-2
size: few
J: TRBJ2-5
CDR3: CASSPIPRGGETQYF
DNA: TGTGCCAGCAGCCCCATCCCCAGGGGCGGGGAGACCCAGTACTTC

D: NA
V: TRBV27
size: many
J: TRBJ2-7
CDR3: CASSYGNEQYF
DNA: TGTGCCAGCAGTTATGGGAACGAGCAGTACTTC

D: NA
V: TRBV3-1
size: many
J: TRBJ2-7
CDR3: CASSQEGGNPFYEQYF
DNA: TGTGCCAGCAGCCAAGAGGGGGGTAACCCCTTCTACGAGCAGTACTTC

D: NA
V: TRBV4-2
size: many
J: TRBJ1-4
CDR3: CASSQDAAGEKLFF
DNA: TGTGCCAGCAGCCAAGATGCCGCGGGCGAAAAACTGTTTTTT

D: TRBD1
V: TRBV6-5
size: NA
J: TRBJ2-3
CDR3: CASSNQGEYGTDTQYF
DNA: TGTGCCAGCAGTAATCAGGGGGAGTATGGCACAGATACGCAGTATTTT

D: TRBD2
V: TRBV7-2
size: NA
J: TRBJ2-7
CDR3: CASSSGLVQGEQYF
DNA: TGTGCCAGCAGTTCCGGACTAGTTCAGGGCGAGCAGTACTTC

D: TRBD2
V: TRBV7-6
size: NA
J: TRBJ2-3
CDR3: CASSLLAGTTQGDTQYF
DNA: TGTGCCAGCAGCTTACTAGCGGGGACAACGCAGGGAGATACGCAGTATTTT